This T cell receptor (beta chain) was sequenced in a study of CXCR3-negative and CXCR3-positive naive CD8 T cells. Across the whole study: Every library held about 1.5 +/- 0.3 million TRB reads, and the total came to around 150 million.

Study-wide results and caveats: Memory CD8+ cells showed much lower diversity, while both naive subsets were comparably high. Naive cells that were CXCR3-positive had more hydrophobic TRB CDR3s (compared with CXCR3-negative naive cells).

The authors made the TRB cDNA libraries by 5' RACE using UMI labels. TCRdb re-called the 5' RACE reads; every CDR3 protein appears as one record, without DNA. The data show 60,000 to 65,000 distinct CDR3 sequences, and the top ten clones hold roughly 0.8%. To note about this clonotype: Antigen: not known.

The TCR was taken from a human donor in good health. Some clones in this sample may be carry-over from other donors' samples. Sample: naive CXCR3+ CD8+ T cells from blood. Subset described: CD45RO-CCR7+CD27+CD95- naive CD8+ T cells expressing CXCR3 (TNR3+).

The CDR3 spells CASSGRTGLHTQYF. V and J are TRBV5-8 and TRBJ2-3; no DNA is available, so the TRBD1 call from TCRdb remains unchecked. Germline V CDR1 and CDR2: SGHTS, YDEGEE. This CDR3 has 14 amino acids.